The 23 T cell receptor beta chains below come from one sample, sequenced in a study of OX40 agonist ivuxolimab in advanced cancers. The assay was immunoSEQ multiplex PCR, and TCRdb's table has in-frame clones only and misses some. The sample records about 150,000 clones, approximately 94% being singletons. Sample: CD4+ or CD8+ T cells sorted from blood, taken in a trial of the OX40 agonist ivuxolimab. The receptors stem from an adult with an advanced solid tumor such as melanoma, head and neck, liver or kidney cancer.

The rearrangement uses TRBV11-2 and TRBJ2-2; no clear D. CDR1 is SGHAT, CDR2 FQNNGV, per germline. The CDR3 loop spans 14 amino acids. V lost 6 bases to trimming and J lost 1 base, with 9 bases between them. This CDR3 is CASRDRVNTGELFF. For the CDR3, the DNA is TGTGCCAGCAGAGATCGCGTGAACACCGGGGAGCTGTTTTTT.

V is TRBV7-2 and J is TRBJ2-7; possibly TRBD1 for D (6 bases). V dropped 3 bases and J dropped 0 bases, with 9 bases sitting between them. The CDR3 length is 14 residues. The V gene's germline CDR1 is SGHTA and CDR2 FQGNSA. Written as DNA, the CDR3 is TGTGCCAGCAGCTTCCAGGGGAGCTCCTACGAGCAGTACTTC. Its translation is CASSFQGSSYEQYF.

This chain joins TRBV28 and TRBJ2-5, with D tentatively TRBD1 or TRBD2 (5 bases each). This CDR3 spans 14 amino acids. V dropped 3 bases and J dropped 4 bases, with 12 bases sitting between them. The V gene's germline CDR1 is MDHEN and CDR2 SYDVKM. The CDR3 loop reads CASSFAGTRETQYF. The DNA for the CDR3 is TGTGCCAGCAGTTTCGCCGGGACGAGAGAGACCCAGTACTTC.

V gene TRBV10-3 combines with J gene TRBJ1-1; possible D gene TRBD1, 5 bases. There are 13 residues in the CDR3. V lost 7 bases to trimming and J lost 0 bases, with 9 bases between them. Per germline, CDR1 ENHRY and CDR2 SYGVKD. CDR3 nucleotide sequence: TGTGCCATCACCACGACAGTGAACACTGAAGCTTTCTTT. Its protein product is CAITTTVNTEAFF.

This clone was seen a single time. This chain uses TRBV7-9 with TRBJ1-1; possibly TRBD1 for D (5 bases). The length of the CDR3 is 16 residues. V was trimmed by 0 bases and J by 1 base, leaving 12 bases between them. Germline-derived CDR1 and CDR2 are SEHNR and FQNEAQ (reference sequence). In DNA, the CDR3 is TGTGCCAGCAGCTTAGCCGGAGGGGCTTCGAACACTGAAGCTTTCTTT. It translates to CASSLAGGASNTEAFF.

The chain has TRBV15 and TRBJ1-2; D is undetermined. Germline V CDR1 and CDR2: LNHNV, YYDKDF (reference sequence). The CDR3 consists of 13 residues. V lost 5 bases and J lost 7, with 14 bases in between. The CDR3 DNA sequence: TGTGCCACCAGCTCGAAGGAGGCTGGTGGCTACACCTTC. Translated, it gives CATSSKEAGGYTF.

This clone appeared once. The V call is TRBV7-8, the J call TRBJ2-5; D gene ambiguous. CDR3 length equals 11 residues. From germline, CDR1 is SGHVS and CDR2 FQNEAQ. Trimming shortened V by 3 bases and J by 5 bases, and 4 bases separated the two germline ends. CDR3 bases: TGTGCCAGCAGCTTCGTGGAGACCCAGTACTTC. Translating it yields CASSFVETQYF.

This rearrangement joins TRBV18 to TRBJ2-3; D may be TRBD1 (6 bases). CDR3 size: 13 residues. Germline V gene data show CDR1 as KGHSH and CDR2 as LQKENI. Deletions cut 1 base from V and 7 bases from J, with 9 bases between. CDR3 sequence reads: CASSPLGAHTQYF. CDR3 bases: TGTGCCAGCTCACCACTGGGGGCACATACGCAGTATTTT.

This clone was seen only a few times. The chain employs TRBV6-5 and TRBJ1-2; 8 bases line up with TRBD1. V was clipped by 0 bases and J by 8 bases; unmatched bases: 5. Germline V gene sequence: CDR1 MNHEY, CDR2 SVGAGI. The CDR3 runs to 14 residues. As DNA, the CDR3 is TGTGCCAGCAGTTACTCCAGGGGGCGAGGGGGCTACACCTTC. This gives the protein CASSYSRGRGGYTF.

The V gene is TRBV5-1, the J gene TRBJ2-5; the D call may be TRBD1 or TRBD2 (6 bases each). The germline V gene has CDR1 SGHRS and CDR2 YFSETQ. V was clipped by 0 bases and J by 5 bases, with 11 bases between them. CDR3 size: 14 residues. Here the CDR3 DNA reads TGCGCCAGCAGCTTGGACAGGGAGGCCGAGACCCAGTACTTC. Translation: CASSLDREAETQYF. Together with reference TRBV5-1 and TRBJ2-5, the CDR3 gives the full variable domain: KAGVTQTPRYLIKTRGQQVTLSCSPISGHRSVSWYQQTPGQGLQFLFEYFSETQRNKGNFPGRFSGRQFSNSRSEMNVSTLELGDSALYLCASSLDREAETQYFGPGTRLLVL.

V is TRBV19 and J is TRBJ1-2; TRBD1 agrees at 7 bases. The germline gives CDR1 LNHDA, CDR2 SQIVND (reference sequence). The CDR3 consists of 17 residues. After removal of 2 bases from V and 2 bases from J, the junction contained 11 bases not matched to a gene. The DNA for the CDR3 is TGTGCCAGTAGTATACCCCCTTCGACAGGGCTGAACTATGGCTACACCTTC. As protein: CASSIPPSTGLNYGYTF.

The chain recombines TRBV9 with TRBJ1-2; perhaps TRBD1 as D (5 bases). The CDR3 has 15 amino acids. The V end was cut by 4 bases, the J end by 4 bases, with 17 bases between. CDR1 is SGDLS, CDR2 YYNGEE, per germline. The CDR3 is CASSPLQGTPYGYTF. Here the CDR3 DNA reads TGTGCCAGCAGCCCCCTCCAGGGAACTCCCTATGGCTACACCTTC.

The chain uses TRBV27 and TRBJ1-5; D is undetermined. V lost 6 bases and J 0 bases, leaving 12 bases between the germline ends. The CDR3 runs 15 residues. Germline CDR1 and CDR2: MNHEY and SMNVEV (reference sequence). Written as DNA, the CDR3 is TGTGCCAGCAGCCATGACGGTTATAGCAATCAGCCCCAGCATTTT. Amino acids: CASSHDGYSNQPQHF.

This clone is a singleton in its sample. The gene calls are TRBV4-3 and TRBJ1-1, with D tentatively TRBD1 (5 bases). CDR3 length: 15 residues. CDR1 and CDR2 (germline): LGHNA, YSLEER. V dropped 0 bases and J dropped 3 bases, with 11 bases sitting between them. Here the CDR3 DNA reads TGCGCCAGCAGCCAAGATTGGGGGATGGACACTGAAGCTTTCTTT. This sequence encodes CASSQDWGMDTEAFF.

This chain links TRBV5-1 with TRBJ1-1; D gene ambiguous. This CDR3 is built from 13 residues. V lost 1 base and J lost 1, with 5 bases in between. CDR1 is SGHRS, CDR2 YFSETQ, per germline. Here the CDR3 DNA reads TGCGCCAGCAGCTTGCATCGGAACACTGAAGCTTTCTTT. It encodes CASSLHRNTEAFF.

The CDR3 loop reads CASSLPGTGIGQYF. DNA for the CDR3: TGTGCCAGCAGCCTCCCCGGGACAGGGATCGGGCAGTACTTC. V and J are TRBV6-6 and TRBJ2-7; TRBD1 agrees at 9 bases. CDR3 length: 14 residues. The trim removed 6 bases at V and 9 bases at J, leaving 12 bases unmatched. The V gene's germline CDR1 is MNHNY and CDR2 SVGAGI (reference sequence).

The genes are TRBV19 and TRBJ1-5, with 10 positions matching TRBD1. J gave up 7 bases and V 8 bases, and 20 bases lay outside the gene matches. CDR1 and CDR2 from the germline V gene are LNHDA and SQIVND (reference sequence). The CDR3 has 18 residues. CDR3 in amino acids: CASRDRGQGQYGSQPQHF. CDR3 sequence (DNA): TGTGCCAGTCGGGACAGGGGACAGGGACAATATGGGAGCCAGCCCCAGCATTTT.

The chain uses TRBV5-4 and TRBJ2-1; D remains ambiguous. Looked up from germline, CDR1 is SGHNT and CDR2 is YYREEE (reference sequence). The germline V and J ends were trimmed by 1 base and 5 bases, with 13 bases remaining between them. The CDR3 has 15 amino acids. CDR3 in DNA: TGTGCCAGCAGCTTGCGAACCCAGAGGCACAATGAGCAGTTCTTC. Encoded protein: CASSLRTQRHNEQFF.

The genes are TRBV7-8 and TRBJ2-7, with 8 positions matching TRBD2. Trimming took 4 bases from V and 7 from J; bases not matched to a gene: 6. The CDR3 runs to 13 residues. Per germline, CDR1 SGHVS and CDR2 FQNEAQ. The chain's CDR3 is CASSSRLAQEQYF. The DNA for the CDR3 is TGTGCCAGCAGCTCCCGACTAGCGCAGGAGCAGTACTTC.

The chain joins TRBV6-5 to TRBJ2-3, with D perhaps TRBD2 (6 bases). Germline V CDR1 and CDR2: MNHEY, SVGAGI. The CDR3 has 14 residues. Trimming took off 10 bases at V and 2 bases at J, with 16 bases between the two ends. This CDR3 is CATFRGGATDTQYF. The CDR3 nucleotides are TGTGCCACCTTCCGCGGCGGGGCCACAGATACGCAGTATTTT.

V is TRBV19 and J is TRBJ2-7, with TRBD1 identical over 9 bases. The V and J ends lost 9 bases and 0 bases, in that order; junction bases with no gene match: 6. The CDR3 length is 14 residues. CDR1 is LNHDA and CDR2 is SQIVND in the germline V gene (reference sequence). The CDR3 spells CASGGQGSSYEQYF. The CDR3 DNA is TGTGCCAGCGGAGGACAGGGGAGCTCCTACGAGCAGTACTTC. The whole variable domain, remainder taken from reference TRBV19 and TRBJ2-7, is DGGITQSPKYLFRKEGQNVTLSCEQNLNHDAMYWYRQDPGQGLRLIYYSQIVNDFQKGDIAEGYSVSREKKESFPLTVTSAQKNPTAFYLCASGGQGSSYEQYFGPGTRLTVT.

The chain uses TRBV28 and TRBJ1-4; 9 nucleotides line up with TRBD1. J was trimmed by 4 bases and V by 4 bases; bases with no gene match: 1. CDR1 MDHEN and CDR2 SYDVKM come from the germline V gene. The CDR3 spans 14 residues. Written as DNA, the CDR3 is TGTGCCAGCAGTTGGGGACAGGGTAATGAAAAACTGTTTTTT. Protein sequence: CASSWGQGNEKLFF.

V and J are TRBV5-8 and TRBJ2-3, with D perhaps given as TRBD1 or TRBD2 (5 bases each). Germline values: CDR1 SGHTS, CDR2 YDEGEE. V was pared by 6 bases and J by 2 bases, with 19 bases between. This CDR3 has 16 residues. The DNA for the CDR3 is TGTGCCAGCACCCTCTCCGTGGGACGGAACACAGATACGCAGTATTTT. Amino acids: CASTLSVGRNTDTQYF.